This entry lists 23 T cell receptor beta chains sequenced from one sample in a study of T cell repertoires in cytomegalovirus infection. These receptors are not linked to any known antigen. Via MiXCR, TCRdb re-called the reads, giving one row per CDR3 protein. This sample has 650,000 to 900,000 distinct CDR3 sequences, with 25% to 35% found just once. The material was cultured CD8+ T cells from PBMCs, obtained from culture after CMV antigen stimulation. Receptor source: a human donor in good health (CMV status not recorded). Some clones in this sample may be carry-over from other donors' samples.

The sample holds a few counts of this clonotype. V is TRBV6-2 or TRBV6-3 and J is TRBJ2-7; D possibly matches TRBD1 or TRBD2 (5 bases each). The CDR3 totals 16 residues. V shed 2 bases and J shed 2 bases, with 16 bases lying between them. Germline CDR1 MNHEY, CDR2 SVGEGT. CDR3 nucleotide sequence: TGTGCCAGCAGTTACGGGGACCAGACAGATACCTACGAGCAGTACGTC. Protein product: CASSYGDQTDTYEQYV.

V is TRBV2 and J is TRBJ1-2, with D possibly matching TRBD1 (6 bases). Germline V gene lookup returns CDR1 SNHLY and CDR2 FYNNEI. CDR3 length: 17 amino acids. The germline V and J ends were trimmed by 6 bases and 0 bases, with 20 bases remaining between them. Here the CDR3 reads CASSNLRGLGANYGYTF. Here the CDR3 DNA reads TGTGCCAGCAGCAACTTACGGGGGCTTGGAGCTAACTATGGCTACACCTTC.

The chain combines TRBV4-1 with TRBJ2-1; 7 bases are shared with TRBD2. The trim removed 3 bases at V and 2 bases at J, leaving 4 bases unmatched. This CDR3 has 15 residues. Germline V gene lookup returns CDR1 MGHRA and CDR2 YSYEKL. DNA of the CDR3: TGCGCCAGCAGCCAGTTGCTAGCGGCCTACAATGAGCAGTTCTTC. Its translation is CASSQLLAAYNEQFF.

In its sample, this clonotype was seen a few times. The gene calls are TRBV4-3 and TRBJ2-1; 7 nucleotides line up with TRBD2. Looked up from germline, CDR1 is LGHNA and CDR2 is YSLEER. Trimming removed 3 bases from V and 4 bases from J; junction bases left unmatched: 9. CDR3 length: 16 residues. CDR3 loop: CASSQESSGAYNEQFF. The CDR3 DNA reads as TGCGCCAGCAGCCAGGAATCCAGCGGGGCTTACAATGAGCAGTTCTTC.

The J gene is TRBJ1-1, the V gene TRBV19; D possibly corresponds to TRBD1 (6 bases). In germline, CDR1 is LNHDA, CDR2 SQIVND (reference sequence). V lost 3 bases and J 10 bases, leaving 21 bases between the germline ends. The CDR3 covers 15 residues. The CDR3 nucleotides read TGTGCCAGTAGTATCCCCGGGGGGGCAACCCGGGGAGCTTTCTTT. It specifies CASSIPGGATRGAFF.

There are many counts of this clonotype. The rearrangement uses TRBV7-2 and TRBJ1-1, with a weak D call TRBD1 (5 bases). CDR1 and CDR2 from the germline V gene are SGHTA and FQGNSA. Trimming cost V 5 bases and J 4 bases, with 11 bases left between them. This CDR3 is 13 amino acids long. The CDR3 coding sequence is TGTGCCAGCAGCCCGTGGGGGGGCACTGAAGCTTTCTTT. Translated, it gives CASSPWGGTEAFF.

J is TRBJ2-7 and V is TRBV7-2; TRBD1 matches at 9 bases. With V trimmed by 5 bases and J by 7 bases, 6 bases remained unmatched. The germline V gene encodes CDR1 SGHTA and CDR2 FQGNSA. The CDR3 is made up of 13 amino acids. CDR3 residues: CASSLGTGTEQYV. As DNA, the CDR3 is TGTGCCAGCAGCCTCGGGACAGGGACGGAGCAGTACGTC.

There are many counts of this clonotype. The V call is TRBV7-6, the J call TRBJ2-1; TRBD1 matches at 9 bases. The junction had 4 bases not matched to a gene; V was cut back by 0 bases and J by 4 bases. The germline CDR1 and CDR2 sequences are SGHVS and FNYEAQ. The CDR3 runs to 16 residues. The CDR3: CASSLAGTGPYNEQFF. CDR3 DNA: TGTGCCAGCAGCTTAGCCGGGACAGGGCCTTACAATGAGCAGTTCTTC.

The chain combines TRBV7-2 with TRBJ1-2, with TRBD1 identical over 8 bases. CDR3 length: 16 residues. Germline CDR1 SGHTA, CDR2 FQGNSA. Trimming at V came to 3 bases and at J to 8 bases, leaving 14 bases not matched to a gene. CDR3 region: CASSFMSGTGGSGYTF. CDR3 nucleotide sequence: TGTGCCAGCAGCTTCATGTCCGGGACAGGAGGAAGCGGCTACACCTTC. Variable domain in full (rest from reference TRBV7-2 and TRBJ1-2): GAGVSQSPSNKVTEKGKDVELRCDPISGHTALYWYRQSLGQGLEFLIYFQGNSAPDKSGLPSDRFSAERTGGSVSTLTIQRTQQEDSAVYLCASSFMSGTGGSGYTFGSGTRLTVV.

This chain's CDR3 is CASSESAGYGYTF. Written as DNA, the CDR3 is TGCGCCAGCAGTGAGTCGGCAGGCTATGGCTACACCTTC. The chain has TRBV10-2 and TRBJ1-2; D call uncertain. The CDR3 has 13 amino acids. Germline V gene sequence: CDR1 WSHSY, CDR2 SAAADI. With 0 bases removed from V and 4 bases from J, the gap between germline ends came to 6 bases.

The chain combines TRBV29-1 with TRBJ2-1, with 8 bases fitting TRBD2. CDR1 is SQVTM and CDR2 is ANQGSEA in the germline V gene. CDR3 length equals 13 residues. V was pared by 2 bases and J by 7 bases, with 4 bases of the junction left unmatched. The CDR3 protein is CSVERGGKNEQFF. CDR3 bases: TGCAGCGTTGAACGGGGGGGCAAGAATGAGCAGTTCTTC.

The rearrangement joins TRBV12-3 or TRBV12-4 to TRBJ1-1, with no clear D. This CDR3 has 13 amino acids. Trimming pared 7 bases from V and 0 bases from J, leaving 9 bases between. CDR3 sequence reads: CASTRPMNTEAFF. The CDR3 nucleotides read TGTGCCAGCACCCGCCCTATGAACACTGAAGCTTTCTTT.

A few counts support this clonotype. The gene calls are TRBV6-5 and TRBJ2-7; 9 nucleotides agree with TRBD1. The ends lost 6 bases at V and 6 bases at J; junction bases unmatched: 15. Germline CDR1 reads MNHEY; CDR2 reads SVGAGI. This CDR3 has 16 amino acids. The CDR3 nucleotides read TGTGCCAGCAGGCCCCCCGGGACAGGGTTCCCCGGCGAGCAGTACGTC. Protein sequence: CASRPPGTGFPGEQYV.

CDR3 DNA: TGTGCCAGCTCACCAGAGGGGTCGGTCACCTACAATGAGCAGTTCTTC. Its protein is CASSPEGSVTYNEQFF. The genes are TRBV18 and TRBJ2-1; D may correspond to TRBD1 or TRBD2 (5 bases each). The V end lost 2 bases, the J end lost 2 bases, and 13 bases lay between the germline ends. The length of the CDR3 is 16 residues. Germline V CDR1 and CDR2: KGHSH, LQKENI.

DNA for the CDR3: TGTGCCAGCAGCTTAGGAATAGGGTGGGGTCGTACGGATGAGCAGTTCTTC. This translates into CASSLGIGWGRTDEQFF. This chain connects TRBV7-2 to TRBJ2-1, with no clear D. This CDR3 spans 17 amino acids. Germline V gives CDR1 SGHTA, CDR2 FQGNSA. Between the trimmed V and J ends, which lost 1 base and 8 bases, there was a span of 21 bases. The whole variable domain, filled in from reference TRBV7-2 and TRBJ2-1, reads GAGVSQSPSNKVTEKGKDVELRCDPISGHTALYWYRQSLGQGLEFLIYFQGNSAPDKSGLPSDRFSAERTGGSVSTLTIQRTQQEDSAVYLCASSLGIGWGRTDEQFFGPGTRLTVL.

The chain links TRBV6-6 to TRBJ1-5, with 8 nucleotides matching TRBD1. With 5 bases clipped from V and 4 bases from J, the junction kept 7 bases outside the gene matches. This CDR3 spans 15 amino acids. The V gene's germline CDR1 is MNHNY and CDR2 SVGAGI (reference sequence). The CDR3 region is CASSITRGQNQPQHF. CDR3 bases: TGTGCCAGCAGTATAACCAGGGGGCAGAATCAGCCCCAGCATTTT.

This clonotype was counted many times. CDR3 residues: CASSPRLAGPANEQFF. CDR3 bases: TGTGCCAGCAGCCCCCGACTAGCGGGCCCGGCGAATGAGCAGTTCTTC. The rearrangement uses TRBV7-2 and TRBJ2-1; TRBD2 matches 10 bases. Germline V lookup: CDR1 SGHTA, CDR2 FQGNSA. V lost 5 bases to trimming and J lost 7 bases; unmatched junction nucleotides: 11. The CDR3 length is 16 residues.

The chain is built from TRBV12-3 or TRBV12-4 and TRBJ2-7; a possible D gene is TRBD2 (5 bases). Trimming left V 6 bases short and J 4 bases short, with 19 bases between. The length of the CDR3 is 15 residues. CDR3 residues: CASRYQDSPLYEQYF. In DNA, the CDR3 is TGTGCCAGCAGATACCAGGACTCGCCACTTTACGAGCAGTACTTC.

The table lists this clonotype with a few counts. The chain links TRBV6-8 to TRBJ1-1; D gene uncertain. From germline, CDR1 is MNHGY and CDR2 SAAAGT. The V end was cut by 4 bases, the J end by 2 bases, with 8 bases between. The CDR3 has 13 residues. CDR3 nucleotide sequence: TGTGCCAGCAGTTTCTACCTTAACACTGAAGCTTTCTTT. It encodes CASSFYLNTEAFF.

The rearrangement uses TRBV7-6 and TRBJ2-5; 7 bases are a match to TRBD1. CDR3 length equals 16 residues. J lost 5 bases, V lost 5 bases, and 14 bases had no gene match. In germline, CDR1 is SGHVS, CDR2 FNYEAQ. The CDR3 DNA is TGTGCCAGCAGCCCCCGGGACCCCCTCAGGGGGGAGACCCAGTACTTC. This translates into CASSPRDPLRGETQYF.

This chain uses TRBV20-1 with TRBJ2-3; D perhaps matches TRBD2 (5 bases). The CDR3 is made up of 15 amino acids. CDR1 DFQATT and CDR2 SNEGSKA come from the germline V gene (reference sequence). V lost 3 bases and J 0 bases, leaving 13 bases between the germline ends. In DNA, the CDR3 is TGCAGTGCTAGCCCCTTAGCGCCGAGCACAGATACGCAGTATTTT. Amino acid sequence: CSASPLAPSTDTQYF.

The chain employs TRBV5-4 and TRBJ2-2; possible D gene TRBD1, 6 bases. Germline CDR1 reads SGHNT; CDR2 reads YYREEE (reference sequence). The CDR3 length is 14 residues. The germline V and J ends were trimmed by 2 bases and 8 bases, with 13 bases remaining between them. In DNA form, the CDR3 reads TGTGCCAGCAGCTTTTATGACAGGAGTGGGGAGCTGTTTTTT. Its translation is CASSFYDRSGELFF.

Regarding this clonotype: This clone may be a read error of a much larger clone one base away. This sequence joins TRBV7-2 and TRBJ2-1, with a weak D call TRBD1 (6 bases). The germline V and J ends were trimmed by 6 bases and 3 bases, with 18 bases remaining between them. Germline V gives CDR1 SGHTA, CDR2 FQGNSA. The CDR3 has 16 amino acids. In DNA, the CDR3 is TGTGCCAGCAGTAGATCCGGGACACCTAACTACAATGAGCAGTTCTTC. It translates to CASSRSGTPNYNEQFF.